Listed here are 4 T cell receptor beta chains from one sample, sequenced in a study of shared clonotypes between healthy human individuals. Here immunoSEQ multiplex PCR was the method, and the copy in TCRdb shows in-frame clones only, minus some. The sample has around 2,000,000 clones, approximately 95% seen once. Naivety among CD8 cells was defined by CD45RO negativity and positive CCR7 selection, thereby excluding terminally differentiated effector memory CD45RA+ cells. The sample consisted of naive CD8+ T cells sorted from blood. The receptor source for this set is a man younger than 30 in good health.

This chain connects TRBV4-1 to TRBJ2-1, with D maybe TRBD2 (6 bases). Germline CDR1 is MGHRA and CDR2 is YSYEKL. This CDR3 contains 15 residues. The germline V and J ends were trimmed by 4 bases and 6 bases, with 16 bases remaining between them. DNA of the CDR3: TGCGCCAGCAGCCTGTCGGGGACTCCCTTCAATGAGCAGTTCTTC. It translates to CASSLSGTPFNEQFF.

This chain connects TRBV4-3 to TRBJ2-5; D may be TRBD2 (6 bases). V was clipped by 0 bases and J by 2 bases, with 16 bases between them. This CDR3 comprises 17 residues. The germline V gene has CDR1 LGHNA and CDR2 YSLEER. The CDR3 spells CASSQDYGGIMQETQYF. For the CDR3, the DNA is TGCGCCAGCAGCCAAGATTACGGCGGGATCATGCAAGAGACCCAGTACTTC.

The CDR3 nucleotides are TGTGCCAGCAGCCCCCCGGCAGGGAGCTCTGGGGCCAACGTCCTGACTTTC. It translates to CASSPPAGSSGANVLTF. This chain connects TRBV7-9 to TRBJ2-6; the D gene could be TRBD1 or TRBD2 (5 bases each). Germline values: CDR1 SEHNR, CDR2 FQNEAQ (reference sequence). The germline V and J ends were trimmed by 5 bases and 0 bases, with 14 bases remaining between them. CDR3 size: 17 residues.

This clone has only one observation. This chain uses TRBV27 with TRBJ1-5; maybe TRBD1 (5 bases). Germline loops: CDR1 MNHEY, CDR2 SMNVEV (reference sequence). The V and J ends lost 5 bases and 4 bases respectively, with 12 bases between them. The CDR3 has 14 amino acids. CDR3 residues: CASSPGTYNQPQHF. The DNA for the CDR3 is TGTGCCAGCAGTCCCGGGACTTATAATCAGCCCCAGCATTTT.